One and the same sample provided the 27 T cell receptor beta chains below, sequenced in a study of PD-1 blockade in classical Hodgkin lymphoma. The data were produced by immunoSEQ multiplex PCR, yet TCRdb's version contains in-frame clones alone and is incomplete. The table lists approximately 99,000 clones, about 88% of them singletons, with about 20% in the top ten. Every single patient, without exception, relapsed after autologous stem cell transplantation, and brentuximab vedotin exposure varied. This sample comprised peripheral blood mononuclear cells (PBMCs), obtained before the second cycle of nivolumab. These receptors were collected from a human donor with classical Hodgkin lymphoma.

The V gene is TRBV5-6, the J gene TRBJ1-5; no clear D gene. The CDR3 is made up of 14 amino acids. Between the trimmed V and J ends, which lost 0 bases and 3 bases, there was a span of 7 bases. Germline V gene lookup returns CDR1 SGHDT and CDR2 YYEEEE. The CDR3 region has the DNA TGTGCCAGCAGCTTGGGGAGTTACAATCAGCCCCAGCATTTT. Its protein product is CASSLGSYNQPQHF.

The chain's CDR3 is CASRRIGGLRETQYF. The DNA of the CDR3 is TGTGCCAGCAGGAGGATTGGGGGTCTCAGGGAGACCCAGTACTTC. The gene calls are TRBV11-2 and TRBJ2-5; D tentatively reads TRBD1 or TRBD2 (5 bases each). This CDR3 has 15 amino acids. V lost 6 bases, J lost 5 bases, and 19 bases lay in between. In germline, CDR1 is SGHAT, CDR2 FQNNGV.

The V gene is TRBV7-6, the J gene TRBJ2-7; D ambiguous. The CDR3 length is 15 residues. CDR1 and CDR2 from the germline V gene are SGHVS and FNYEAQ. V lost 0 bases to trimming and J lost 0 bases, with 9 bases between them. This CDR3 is CASSLASRSSYEQYF. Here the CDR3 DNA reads TGTGCCAGCAGCTTAGCGAGCAGAAGCTCCTACGAGCAGTACTTC.

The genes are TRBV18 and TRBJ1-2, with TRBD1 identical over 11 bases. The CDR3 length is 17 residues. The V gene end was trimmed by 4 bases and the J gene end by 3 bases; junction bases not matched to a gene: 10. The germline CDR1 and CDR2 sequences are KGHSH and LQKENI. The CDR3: CASSLSARTGGDYGYTF. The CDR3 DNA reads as TGTGCCAGCTCACTTTCGGCTAGGACAGGGGGCGACTATGGCTACACCTTC.

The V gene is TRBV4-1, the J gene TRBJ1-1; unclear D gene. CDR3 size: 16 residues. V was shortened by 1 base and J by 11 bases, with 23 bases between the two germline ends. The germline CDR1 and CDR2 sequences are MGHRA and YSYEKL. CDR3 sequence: CASSQGRAQKASWAFF. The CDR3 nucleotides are TGCGCCAGCAGCCAAGGCCGGGCTCAAAAGGCCTCCTGGGCTTTCTTT.

In DNA form, the CDR3 reads TGTGCCAGCAGCGTAGCCCCAAGGACAGGAGACGAGCAGTACTTC. Translated, it gives CASSVAPRTGDEQYF. V and J are TRBV9 and TRBJ2-7, with TRBD1 matching 7 bases. This CDR3 has 15 residues. With 0 bases clipped from V and 5 bases from J, the junction kept 8 bases outside the gene matches. The V gene's germline CDR1 is SGDLS and CDR2 YYNGEE.

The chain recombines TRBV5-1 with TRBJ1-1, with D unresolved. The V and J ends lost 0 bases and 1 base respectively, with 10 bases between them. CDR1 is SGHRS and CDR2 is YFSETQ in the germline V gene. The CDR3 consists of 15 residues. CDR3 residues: CASSLEGRGNTEAFF. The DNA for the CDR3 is TGCGCCAGCAGCTTGGAAGGGCGCGGGAACACTGAAGCTTTCTTT. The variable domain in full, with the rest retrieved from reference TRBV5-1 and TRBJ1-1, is KAGVTQTPRYLIKTRGQQVTLSCSPISGHRSVSWYQQTPGQGLQFLFEYFSETQRNKGNFPGRFSGRQFSNSRSEMNVSTLELGDSALYLCASSLEGRGNTEAFFGQGTRLTVV.

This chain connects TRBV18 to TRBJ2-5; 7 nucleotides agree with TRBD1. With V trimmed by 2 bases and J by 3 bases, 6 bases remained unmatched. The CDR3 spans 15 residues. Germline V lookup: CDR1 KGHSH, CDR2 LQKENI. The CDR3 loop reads CASSPRQGGKETQYF. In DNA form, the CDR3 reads TGTGCCAGCTCACCAAGACAGGGCGGTAAAGAGACCCAGTACTTC.

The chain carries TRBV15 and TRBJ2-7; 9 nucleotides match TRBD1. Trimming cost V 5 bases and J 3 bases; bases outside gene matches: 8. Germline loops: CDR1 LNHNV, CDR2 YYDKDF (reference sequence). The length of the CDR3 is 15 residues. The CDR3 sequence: CATSGGQGMGYEQYF. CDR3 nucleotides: TGTGCCACCAGCGGGGGACAGGGCATGGGCTACGAGCAGTACTTC.

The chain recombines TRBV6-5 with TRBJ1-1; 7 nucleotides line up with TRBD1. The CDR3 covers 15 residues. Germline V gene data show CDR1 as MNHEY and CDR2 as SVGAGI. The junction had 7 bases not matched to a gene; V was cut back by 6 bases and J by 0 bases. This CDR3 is CASRAIGGLNTEAFF. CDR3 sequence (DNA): TGTGCCAGCAGGGCGATAGGGGGCCTGAACACTGAAGCTTTCTTT.

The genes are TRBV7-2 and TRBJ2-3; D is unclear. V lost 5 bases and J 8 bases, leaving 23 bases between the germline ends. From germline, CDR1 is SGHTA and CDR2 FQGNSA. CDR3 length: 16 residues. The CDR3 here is CASSPRTQSVSATQYF. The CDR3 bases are TGTGCCAGCAGCCCAAGGACCCAGAGCGTTTCAGCTACGCAGTATTTT.

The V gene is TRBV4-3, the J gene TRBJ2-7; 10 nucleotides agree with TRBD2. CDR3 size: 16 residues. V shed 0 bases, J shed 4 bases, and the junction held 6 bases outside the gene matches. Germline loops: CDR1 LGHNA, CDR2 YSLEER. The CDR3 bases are TGCGCCAGCAGCCAAGACAGGCTAGCGGGAGAATACGAGCAGTACTTC. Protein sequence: CASSQDRLAGEYEQYF.

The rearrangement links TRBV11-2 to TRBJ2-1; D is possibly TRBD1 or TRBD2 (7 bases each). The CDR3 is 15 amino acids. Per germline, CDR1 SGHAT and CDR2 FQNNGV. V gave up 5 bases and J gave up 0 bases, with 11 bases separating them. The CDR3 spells CASSQGGSSYNEQFF. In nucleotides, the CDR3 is TGTGCCAGCAGCCAGGGGGGGAGCTCCTACAATGAGCAGTTCTTC.

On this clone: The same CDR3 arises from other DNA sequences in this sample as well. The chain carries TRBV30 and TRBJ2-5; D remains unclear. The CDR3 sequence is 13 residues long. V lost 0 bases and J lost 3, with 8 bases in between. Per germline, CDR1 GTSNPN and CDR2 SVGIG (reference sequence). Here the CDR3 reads CAWSVLAEETQYF. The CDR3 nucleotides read TGTGCCTGGAGTGTCTTAGCAGAAGAGACCCAGTACTTC.

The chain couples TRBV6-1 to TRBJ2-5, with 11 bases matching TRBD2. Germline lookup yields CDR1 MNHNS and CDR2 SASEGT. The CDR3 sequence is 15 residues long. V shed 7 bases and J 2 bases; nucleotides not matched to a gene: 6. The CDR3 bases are TGTGCCAGCACTACCGGGACTAGCGGTCAAGAGACCCAGTACTTC. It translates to CASTTGTSGQETQYF.

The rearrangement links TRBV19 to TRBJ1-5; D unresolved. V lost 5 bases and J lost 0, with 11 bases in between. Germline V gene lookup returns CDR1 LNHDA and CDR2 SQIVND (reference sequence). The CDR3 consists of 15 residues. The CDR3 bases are TGTGCCAGTAGTGACTTGACAAATAGCAATCAGCCCCAGCATTTT. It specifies CASSDLTNSNQPQHF.

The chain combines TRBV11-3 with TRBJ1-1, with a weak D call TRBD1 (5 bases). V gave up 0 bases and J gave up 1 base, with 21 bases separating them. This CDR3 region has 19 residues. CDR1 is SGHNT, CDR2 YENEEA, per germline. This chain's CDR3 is CASSLDRLFPATENTEAFF. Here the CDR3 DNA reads TGTGCCAGCAGCTTAGATCGGTTGTTTCCCGCGACAGAGAACACTGAAGCTTTCTTT.

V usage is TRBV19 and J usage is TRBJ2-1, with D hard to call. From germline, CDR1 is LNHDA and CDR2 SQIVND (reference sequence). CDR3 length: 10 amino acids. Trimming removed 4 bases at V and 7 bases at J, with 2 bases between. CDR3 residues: CASSRNEQFF. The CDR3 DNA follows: TGTGCCAGTAGTAGGAATGAGCAGTTCTTC.

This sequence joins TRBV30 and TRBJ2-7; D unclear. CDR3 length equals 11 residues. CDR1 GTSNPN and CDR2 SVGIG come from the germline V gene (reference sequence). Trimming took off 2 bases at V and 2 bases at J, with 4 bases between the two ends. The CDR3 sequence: CAWSKAYEQYF. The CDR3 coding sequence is TGTGCCTGGAGTAAAGCCTACGAGCAGTACTTC.

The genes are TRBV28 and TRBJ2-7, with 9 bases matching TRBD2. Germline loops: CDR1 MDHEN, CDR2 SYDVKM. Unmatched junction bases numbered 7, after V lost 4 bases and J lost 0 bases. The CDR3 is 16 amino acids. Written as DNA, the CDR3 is TGTGCCAGCAGTTCGTCTGGACTAGCGAGCTCCTACGAGCAGTACTTC. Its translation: CASSSSGLASSYEQYF.

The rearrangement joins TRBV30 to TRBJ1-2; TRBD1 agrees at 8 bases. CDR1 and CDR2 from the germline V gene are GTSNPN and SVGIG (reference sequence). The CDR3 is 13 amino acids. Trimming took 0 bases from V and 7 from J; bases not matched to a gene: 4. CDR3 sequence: CAWSVQGAVGYTF. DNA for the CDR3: TGTGCCTGGAGTGTCCAGGGGGCGGTTGGCTACACCTTC.

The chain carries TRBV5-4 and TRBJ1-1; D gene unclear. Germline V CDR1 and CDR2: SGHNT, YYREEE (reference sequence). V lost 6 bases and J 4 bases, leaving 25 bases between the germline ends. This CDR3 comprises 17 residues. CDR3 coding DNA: TGTGCCAGCAACACTGCCCCAACAGTCAGGAAGACCACTGAAGCTTTCTTT. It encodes CASNTAPTVRKTTEAFF. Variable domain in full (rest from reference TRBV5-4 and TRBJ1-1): ETGVTQSPTHLIKTRGQQVTLRCSSQSGHNTVSWYQQALGQGPQFIFQYYREEENGRGNFPPRFSGLQFPNYSSELNVNALELDDSALYLCASNTAPTVRKTTEAFFGQGTRLTVV.

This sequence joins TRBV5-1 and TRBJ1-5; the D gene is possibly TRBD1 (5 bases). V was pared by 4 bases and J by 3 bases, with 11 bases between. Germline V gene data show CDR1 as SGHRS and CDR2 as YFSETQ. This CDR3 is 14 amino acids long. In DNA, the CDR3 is TGCGCCAGCAGCCTCGGGACCCTCAATCAGCCCCAGCATTTT. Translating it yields CASSLGTLNQPQHF.

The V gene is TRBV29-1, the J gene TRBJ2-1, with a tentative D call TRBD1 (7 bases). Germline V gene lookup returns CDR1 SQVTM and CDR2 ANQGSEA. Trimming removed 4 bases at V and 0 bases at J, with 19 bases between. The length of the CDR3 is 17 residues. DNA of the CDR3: TGCAGCGTTGTGGGGGGAACAGGGGTCGCCTCCTACAATGAGCAGTTCTTC. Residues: CSVVGGTGVASYNEQFF.

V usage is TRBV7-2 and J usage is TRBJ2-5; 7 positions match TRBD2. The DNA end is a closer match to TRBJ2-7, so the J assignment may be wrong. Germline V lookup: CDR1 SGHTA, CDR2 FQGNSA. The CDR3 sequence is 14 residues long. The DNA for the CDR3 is TGTGCCAGCAGCGCCTCGGGGGGTTTGTACGAGCAGTACTTC. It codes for CASSASGGLYEQYF.

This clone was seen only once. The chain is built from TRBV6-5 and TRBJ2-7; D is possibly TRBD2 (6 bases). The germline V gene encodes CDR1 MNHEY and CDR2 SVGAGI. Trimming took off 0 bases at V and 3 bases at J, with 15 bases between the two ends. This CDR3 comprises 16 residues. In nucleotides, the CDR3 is TGTGCCAGCAGTTACTCGAATAGGGACTTCCTCTACGAGCAGTACTTC. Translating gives CASSYSNRDFLYEQYF.

CDR3 in amino acids: CASSLDRVNTEAFF. The CDR3 DNA is TGTGCCAGCAGCTTAGACAGGGTGAACACTGAAGCTTTCTTT. This chain connects TRBV13 to TRBJ1-1, with D possibly TRBD1 on 6 matching bases. The CDR3 extends over 14 amino acids. V was pared by 1 base and J by 0 bases, with 6 bases between. CDR1 PRHDT and CDR2 FYEKMQ come from the germline V gene (reference sequence).